What follows is one T cell receptor beta chain and its context. What it binds is unknown. Some clones are missing from TCRdb's copy, which holds only in-frame ones; the method was immunoSEQ multiplex PCR. The profile shows around 130,000 clones, 80% to 95% of them singletons. The data were obtained in a study of T cell responses to AZD1222 COVID-19 vaccine. Study information: Second-dose timings of about 4 or about 12 weeks were pooled. Study-wide points: Repertoire sampling occurred only after the peak T cell response. The donor group comprised mostly white British people and more females; the analysis possibly underestimated clonal diversity.

Germline CDR1 MNHEY, CDR2 SVGEGT. Trimming left V 3 bases short and J 4 bases short, with 9 bases between. There are 13 residues in the CDR3. This material consisted of peripheral blood, taken on day 0 of AZD1222 vaccination. V and J are TRBV6-2 or TRBV6-3 and TRBJ1-1; weak D call: TRBD1 (5 bases). This TCR was sampled from an adult in good health. The CDR3 DNA sequence: TGTGCCAGCAGTTATGAGGGACTCACTGAAGCTTTCTTT. Protein sequence: CASSYEGLTEAFF.